A single sample is the source of the 9 T cell receptor beta chains below, sequenced in a study of blood T cell repertoires in COVID-19. Only in-frame clones appear in the TCRdb table, and some are missing; sequencing was by immunoSEQ multiplex PCR. The sample carries some 99,000 clones, about 80% recorded once. Sequenced sample: peripheral blood. The receptors derive from a woman aged 50 to 65 with acute or convalescent COVID-19.

A note on this clone: Within the sample, other DNA sequences also encode this same CDR3. The rearrangement uses TRBV5-1 and TRBJ2-1; TRBD1 aligns across 9 bases. V lost 0 bases and J lost 3; bases outside the gene matches: 4. CDR3 length equals 16 residues. CDR1 SGHRS and CDR2 YFSETQ come from the germline V gene. CDR3 residues: CASSLEGQGGYNEQFF. CDR3 nucleotides: TGCGCCAGCAGCTTGGAGGGACAGGGCGGCTACAATGAGCAGTTCTTC.

This rearrangement joins TRBV6-2 or TRBV6-3 to TRBJ2-1, with 9 bases fitting TRBD1. The CDR3 totals 14 residues. Germline-derived CDR1 and CDR2 are MNHEY and SVGEGT. After removal of 5 bases from V and 9 bases from J, the junction contained 8 bases not matched to a gene. The CDR3 region is CASSKQGALIEQFF. CDR3 DNA: TGTGCCAGCAGTAAACAGGGGGCGCTTATTGAGCAGTTCTTC.

The rearrangement links TRBV6-5 to TRBJ1-2; TRBD1 matches at 10 bases. The germline V gene has CDR1 MNHEY and CDR2 SVGAGI. The junction had 5 bases not matched to a gene; V was cut back by 2 bases and J by 2 bases. CDR3 length equals 16 residues. This chain's CDR3 is CASSYRMDRGNYGYTF. CDR3 nucleotide sequence: TGTGCCAGCAGTTACCGGATGGACAGGGGGAACTATGGCTACACCTTC.

V is TRBV18 and J is TRBJ2-1; TRBD1 is a possible D gene (7 bases). V lost 2 bases and J lost 9, with 14 bases in between. CDR3 length: 14 amino acids. Germline-derived CDR1 and CDR2 are KGHSH and LQKENI. The CDR3 protein is CASSPARQGGEQFF. DNA of the CDR3: TGTGCCAGCTCACCAGCTAGACAGGGAGGTGAGCAGTTCTTC.

The rearrangement joins TRBV5-1 to TRBJ2-1; TRBD2 is a possible D gene (5 bases). Trimming removed 2 bases from V and 7 bases from J, with 10 bases in between. The CDR3 is 13 amino acids. Germline V gives CDR1 SGHRS, CDR2 YFSETQ. Here the CDR3 DNA reads TGCGCCAGCAGCTTAGACCCGGGAAATGAGCAGTTCTTC. It is translated as CASSLDPGNEQFF.

This chain joins TRBV30 and TRBJ1-2; 9 bases line up with TRBD1. CDR3 length equals 14 residues. J lost 7 bases, V lost 3 bases, and 9 bases had no gene match. CDR1 is GTSNPN, CDR2 SVGIG, per germline (reference sequence). The CDR3 nucleotides are TGTGCCTGGAGCTCCCAAGGGACAGGGACTGGCTACACCTTC. Residues: CAWSSQGTGTGYTF.

The count of this clone is one. The V and J genes are TRBV30 and TRBJ1-1, with TRBD1 as a possible D gene (5 bases). V gave up 4 bases and J gave up 1 base, with 10 bases separating them. The CDR3 is 13 residues long. CDR1 is GTSNPN and CDR2 is SVGIG in the germline V gene (reference sequence). DNA for the CDR3: TGTGCCTGGACCAGGGTGGGGAACACTGAAGCTTTCTTT. Translation: CAWTRVGNTEAFF.

This chain links TRBV20-1 with TRBJ1-5; D perhaps matches TRBD1 (5 bases). Germline CDR1 is DFQATT and CDR2 is SNEGSKA (reference sequence). The V end lost 3 bases, the J end lost 5 bases, and 14 bases lay between the germline ends. This CDR3 has 14 amino acids. The CDR3 loop reads CSASKQAVDQPQHF. The CDR3 coding sequence is TGCAGTGCTAGTAAACAGGCGGTGGATCAGCCCCAGCATTTT.

In its sample, this clone was seen a few times. The V and J genes are TRBV6-6 and TRBJ2-7; possible D gene TRBD1, 6 bases. Germline assignment: CDR1 MNHNY and CDR2 SVGAGI (reference sequence). With 6 bases removed from V and 1 base from J, the gap between germline ends came to 10 bases. The CDR3 is 13 residues long. In DNA, the CDR3 is TGTGCCAGCAGATCAGGGGCGTCCTACGAGCAGTACTTC. Translating it yields CASRSGASYEQYF.